This is a list of T cell receptor beta chains from one sample in a study of control samples from healthy donors and cancer patients. Produced via immunoSEQ multiplex PCR; TCRdb's table is partial and in-frame only. The repertoire holds around 130,000 clones, with 88% as singletons. Sequencing was done on a sample of blood. The receptors come from a man aged 50 or older in good health. Both conserved end residues are part of each CDR3. The D gene is left open where the match is weak. The size of a clone is reported for some rows only, either as once, few or many, or as a class for expanded clones.

>TRBJ1-2|NA|NA|TRBV3-1/TRBV3-2
TGTGCCAGCAGCCAAGAGTGGACAGCGACCTATGGCTACACCTTC
CASSQEWTATYGYTF
>TRBJ2-7|NA|TRBD1|TRBV27
TGTGCCAGCAGTTGGACAGGGGTCCACGAGCAGTACTTC
CASSWTGVHEQYF
>TRBJ2-7|NA|TRBD2|TRBV9
TGTGCCAGCAGCAGAGCGGGAAGCTCCTACGAGCAGTACTTC
CASSRAGSSYEQYF
>TRBJ1-5|few|NA|TRBV30
TGTGCCTGGAGTGCCCCTCAGGAATACAATCAGCCCCAGCATTTT
CAWSAPQEYNQPQHF
>TRBJ2-3|NA|NA|TRBV13
TGTGCCAGCAGCTCCGGGACATGGGAAGCGGATACGCAGTATTTT
CASSSGTWEADTQYF
>TRBJ1-1|NA|NA|TRBV29-1
TGCAGCGCCAGAGACACCCCCTCCAACCGGAACACTGAAGCTTTCTTT
CSARDTPSNRNTEAFF
>TRBJ2-7|NA|TRBD1|TRBV18
TGTGCCAGCTCACAGGGGGCTAGAACGGACGAGCAGTACTTC
CASSQGARTDEQYF
>TRBJ1-6|NA|TRBD1|TRBV5-1
TGCGCCAGCAGCTTGGGTCAGGGGGCTGGTTCACCCCTCCACTTT
CASSLGQGAGSPLHF
>TRBJ2-5|NA|NA|TRBV5-1
TGCGCCAGCAGCTTGCTTGAGACCCAGTACTTC
CASSLLETQYF
>TRBJ1-6|NA|NA|TRBV20-1
TGCAGTGCTAGTTCCAGCGTTAATTCACCCCTCCACTTT
CSASSSVNSPLHF
>TRBJ2-1|NA|TRBD2|TRBV4-1
TGCGCCAGCAGCCCTACTGGCGGGGGGGTCAATGAGCAGTTCTTC
CASSPTGGGVNEQFF
>TRBJ2-7|NA|TRBD1|TRBV5-4
TGTGCCAGCAGTTTCTCCGGGACAGGGGCCGAGCAGTACTTC
CASSFSGTGAEQYF
>TRBJ1-5|NA|NA|TRBV11-2
TGTGCCAGCAGCTTAGATAGATACAATCAGCCCCAGCATTTT
CASSLDRYNQPQHF
>TRBJ2-2|few|NA|TRBV6-6
TGTGCCAGCAGCCGATTTGGACAAACGTACGCCACGGCCGGGGAGCTGTTTTTT
CASSRFGQTYATAGELFF
>TRBJ1-5|NA|NA|TRBV3-1/TRBV3-2
TGTGCCAGCAGCCAAGAGGGTACTTATCAGCCCCAGCATTTT
CASSQEGTYQPQHF
>TRBJ1-1|NA|NA|TRBV7-8
TGTGCCAGCAGCTATAACAGGGTGAACACTGAAGCTTTCTTT
CASSYNRVNTEAFF
>TRBJ2-5|NA|NA|TRBV5-4
TGTGCCAGCAGCGTCGTAGGGGGAGAAGAGACCCAGTACTTC
CASSVVGGEETQYF
>TRBJ1-4|few|NA|TRBV2
TGTGCCAGCAGGATGACAGGATGGACTGAGTTTTTT
CASRMTGWTEFF
>TRBJ2-3|NA|TRBD1|TRBV30
TGTGCCTGGAGTCCAGACAGGGGGCTAAGAGATACGCAGTATTTT
CAWSPDRGLRDTQYF
>TRBJ1-2|once|NA|TRBV6-5
TGTGCCAGCAGTTACGGGGGACACTATGGCTACACCTTC
CASSYGGHYGYTF
>TRBJ2-5|NA|NA|TRBV24-1
TGTGCCACCAGTGAGCCAACCGGGACAATGCAAGAGACCCAGTACTTC
CATSEPTGTMQETQYF
>TRBJ2-2|NA|TRBD1|TRBV6-8
TGTGCCAGCCTGCTCAAAAAATACCTTGGACAGGTTATGTCCCAGCCAGAGACCGGGGAGCTGTTTTTT
CASLLKKYLGQVMSQPETGELFF
>TRBJ1-6|NA|NA|TRBV5-1
TGCGCCAGCAGCTCCGAGACACGGAATAATTCACCCCTCCACTTT
CASSSETRNNSPLHF
>TRBJ1-6|NA|TRBD1|TRBV5-1
TGCGCCAGCAGCTTAGCCGGGACAGAAGTGCTCCACTTT
CASSLAGTEVLHF
>TRBJ2-5|NA|NA|TRBV7-9
TGTGCCAGCAGCCCGGTTAGGGCGGGGACAGATACCCAGTACTTC
CASSPVRAGTDTQYF
>TRBJ2-3|NA|TRBD2|TRBV19
TGTGCCAGTAGTATTACCGGGACTAGCGGGGTTGCAGATACGCAGTATTTT
CASSITGTSGVADTQYF
>TRBJ2-2|NA|TRBD2|TRBV19
TGTGCCAGTAGTCCCGGGGGGGCGACGGAGCTGTTTTTT
CASSPGGATELFF
>TRBJ2-2|NA|NA|TRBV5-1
TGCGCCAGCAGCTTGGCCCAGGGGACGGACACCGGGGAGCTGTTTTTT
CASSLAQGTDTGELFF
>TRBJ2-1|once|NA|TRBV9
TGTGCCAGCAGCGTAGAGATCAGGTACAATGAGCAGTTCTTC
CASSVEIRYNEQFF
>TRBJ2-1|NA|NA|TRBV7-3
TGTGCCAGCAGCTCGGGACCGAGCTCCTACAATGAGCAGTTCTTC
CASSSGPSSYNEQFF
>TRBJ1-2|NA|TRBD1|TRBV4-1
TGCGCCAGCAGCCAGGGGGACAGGGCATATGGCTACACCTTC
CASSQGDRAYGYTF
>TRBJ2-7|NA|NA|TRBV5-6
TGTGCCAGCAGCTTGTCGCGGGGCCACTACGAGCAGTACTTC
CASSLSRGHYEQYF
>TRBJ1-2|NA|TRBD1|TRBV2
TGTGCCAGCAGTGAAGGGGACAGATTCTATGGCTACACCTTC
CASSEGDRFYGYTF
>TRBJ2-1|NA|TRBD2|TRBV2
TGTGCCAGCAGTGTTGCAGGAGAGCGGGGGGGCGGCTTTGGGTCCTACAATGAGCAGTTCTTC
CASSVAGERGGGFGSYNEQFF
>TRBJ2-1|NA|NA|TRBV14
TGTGCCAGCAGCCAACAGAATACTCGGGAGCAGTTCTTC
CASSQQNTREQFF
>TRBJ1-1|NA|NA|TRBV3-1/TRBV3-2
TGTGCCAGCACCTCAGCCACTGAAGCTTTCTTT
CASTSATEAFF
>TRBJ2-2|NA|NA|TRBV5-4
TGTGCCAGCAGCCAGGACAGAAGGAACACCGGGGAGCTGTTTTTT
CASSQDRRNTGELFF
>TRBJ2-7|NA|NA|TRBV21-1
TGTGCCAGCCCCAACCGAAACATCTCCTACGAGCAGTACTTC
CASPNRNISYEQYF
>TRBJ2-1|NA|NA|TRBV7-9
TGTGCCAGCAGCTCGGACAACAATGAGCAGTTCTTC
CASSSDNNEQFF
>TRBJ1-6|NA|NA|TRBV7-3
TGTGCCAGCAGCTTAGAGAGTGCTTACAGCGCCTATAATTCACCCCTCCACTTT
CASSLESAYSAYNSPLHF
>TRBJ2-1|NA|NA|TRBV5-1
TGCGCCAGCAGGATCTACAATGAGCAGTTCTTC
CASRIYNEQFF
>TRBJ1-2|NA|TRBD1|TRBV12-5
TGTGCTAGTGGTCCCGCCGGGAGGGGGCATGGCTATGGCTACACCTTC
CASGPAGRGHGYGYTF
>TRBJ2-2|NA|NA|TRBV3-1/TRBV3-2
TGTGCCAGCAGCCGGACAGACCTTAACACCGGGGAGCTGTTTTTT
CASSRTDLNTGELFF
>TRBJ1-5|NA|NA|TRBV7-2
TGTGCCAGCAGCTACCAGGACAAGCTTCAGCCCCAGCATTTT
CASSYQDKLQPQHF
>TRBJ1-5|NA|NA|TRBV10-2
TGCGCCAGCAGTGGGGGGATTGGTCAGCCCCAGCATTTT
CASSGGIGQPQHF
>TRBJ2-7|few|TRBD1|TRBV23-1
TGCGCCAGCCCAACCGGGACAGAGAACTACGAGCAGTACTTC
CASPTGTENYEQYF
>TRBJ1-2|NA|NA|TRBV18
TGTGCCAGCTCACGTTCAGTAATCGGGACGACAGTAAATGGCTACACCTTC
CASSRSVIGTTVNGYTF
>TRBJ2-7|NA|NA|TRBV3-1/TRBV3-2
TGTGCCAGCAGCTTTGGACCTAGCTCCTACGAGCAGTACTTC
CASSFGPSSYEQYF
>TRBJ1-2|NA|NA|TRBV12-3/TRBV12-4
TGTGCCACTACCCCTGGAGGGTACTATGGCTACACCTTC
CATTPGGYYGYTF